These T cell receptor beta chains were read from a single sample in a study of blood T cell repertoires in COVID-19. Sequencing used immunoSEQ multiplex PCR; TCRdb keeps in-frame clones, though not all of them. Here the sample spans around 99,000 clones, about four fifths being singletons. Sequenced input: peripheral blood. The receptors derive from a human donor in a cohort sampled during active COVID-19. CDR3s include the opening cysteine and the closing phenylalanine or tryptophan. D genes are given only for firm matches. Expanded clones get a size class; other rows say once, few or many, or leave the size out.

V gene	J gene	D gene	clone size	CDR3 DNA	CDR3 protein
TRBV5-6	TRBJ1-2	-	-	TGTGCCAGCAGCTTACCGGGAAGAGATGGCTACACCTTC	CASSLPGRDGYTF
TRBV5-4	TRBJ1-2	TRBD1	-	TGTGCCAGCAGCTCGGAGGGGACAGCACTTTATGGCTACACCTTC	CASSSEGTALYGYTF
TRBV12-5	TRBJ1-1	-	-	TGTGCTAGTGGTTTGGATCTAACAGGAGGGGCTGAAGCTTTCTTT	CASGLDLTGGAEAFF
TRBV2	TRBJ2-3	-	-	TGTGCCAGCAGTGTATTTGGCACAGATACGCAGTATTTT	CASSVFGTDTQYF
TRBV5-4	TRBJ1-5	TRBD1	-	TGTGCCAGCAGCAAACCGGGACAGGGTATAGAAGCCCAGCATTTT	CASSKPGQGIEAQHF
TRBV28	TRBJ1-5	-	-	TGTGCCAGCTCCTTGGGGCAGTATAGCAATCAGCCCCAGCATTTT	CASSLGQYSNQPQHF
TRBV2	TRBJ2-3	-	-	TGTGCCTCTGGGGCCGAACCCACAGATACGCAGTATTTT	CASGAEPTDTQYF
TRBV7-8	TRBJ2-2	-	-	TGTGCCAGCAGCCCCGGGTCTTGGAACACCGGGGAGCTGTTTTTT	CASSPGSWNTGELFF
TRBV6-2/TRBV6-3	TRBJ2-3	-	-	TGTGCCAGCAGTTCCTGGGACTTATTGAGCACAGATACGCAGTATTTT	CASSSWDLLSTDTQYF
TRBV2	TRBJ1-5	-	once	TGTGCCAGCCAAGAAGAGGGAGGGCAGCCCCAGCATTTT	CASQEEGGQPQHF
TRBV28	TRBJ2-3	-	-	TGTGCCAGCAGCGTCCCTTTAGGACAGTTCGGCACAGATACGCAGTATTTT	CASSVPLGQFGTDTQYF
TRBV7-2	TRBJ1-4	TRBD1	once	TGTGCCAGCAGCTCAAGGGTGGGAGGGACAGGGGCTAATGAAAAACTGTTTTTT	CASSSRVGGTGANEKLFF
TRBV9	TRBJ2-1	-	-	TGTGCCAGCAGCGTAGCCATCTACAATGAGCAGTTCTTC	CASSVAIYNEQFF
TRBV18	TRBJ1-1	TRBD1	-	TGTGCCAGCTCACCGGACAGGATGAACACTGAAGCTTTCTTT	CASSPDRMNTEAFF
TRBV5-1	TRBJ2-3	TRBD2	-	TGCGCCAGCAGCTCGCCTAGCGGAGGGCGGGATACGCAGTATTTT	CASSSPSGGRDTQYF
TRBV18	TRBJ1-5	-	-	TGTGCCAGCTCCGGGGGAGGGGTCAGTCAGCCCCAGCATTTT	CASSGGGVSQPQHF